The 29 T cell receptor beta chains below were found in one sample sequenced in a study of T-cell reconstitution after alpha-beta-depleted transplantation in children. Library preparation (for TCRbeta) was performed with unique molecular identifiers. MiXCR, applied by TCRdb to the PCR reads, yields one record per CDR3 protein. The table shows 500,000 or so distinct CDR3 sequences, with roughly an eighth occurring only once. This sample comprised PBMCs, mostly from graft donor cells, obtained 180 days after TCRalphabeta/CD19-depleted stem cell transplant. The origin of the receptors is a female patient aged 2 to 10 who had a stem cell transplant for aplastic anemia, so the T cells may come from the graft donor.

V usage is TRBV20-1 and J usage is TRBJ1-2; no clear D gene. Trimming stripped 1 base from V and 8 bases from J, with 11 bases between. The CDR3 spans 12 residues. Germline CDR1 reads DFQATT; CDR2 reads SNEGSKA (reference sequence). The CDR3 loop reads CSARGGSGGYTF. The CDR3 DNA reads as TGCAGTGCTAGAGGGGGATCGGGAGGCTACACCTTC.

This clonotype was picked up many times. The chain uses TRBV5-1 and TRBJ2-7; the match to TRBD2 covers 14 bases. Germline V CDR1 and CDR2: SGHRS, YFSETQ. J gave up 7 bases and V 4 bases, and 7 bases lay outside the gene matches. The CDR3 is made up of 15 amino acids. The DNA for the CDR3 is TGCGCCAGCAGCCCGGGACTAGCGGGAGTGGAAGAGCAGTACTTC. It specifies CASSPGLAGVEEQYF.

CDR3 nucleotides: TGTGCCACCAAGACAGGTATGAACACTGAAGCTTTCTTT. Protein product: CATKTGMNTEAFF. The V and J genes are TRBV15 and TRBJ1-1, with D possibly TRBD1 on 6 matching bases. Deletions cut 7 bases from V and 0 bases from J, with 9 bases between. In germline, CDR1 is LNHNV, CDR2 YYDKDF (reference sequence). The CDR3 totals 13 residues.

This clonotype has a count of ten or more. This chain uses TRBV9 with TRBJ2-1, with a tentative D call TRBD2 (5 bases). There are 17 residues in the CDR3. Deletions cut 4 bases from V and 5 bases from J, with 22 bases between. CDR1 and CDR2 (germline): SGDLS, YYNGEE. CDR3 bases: TGTGCCAGCAGCCTCCTCCCCCGGGAAGGTAGAGACAATGAGCAGTTCTTC. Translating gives CASSLLPREGRDNEQFF. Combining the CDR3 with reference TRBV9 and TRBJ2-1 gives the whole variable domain DSGVTQTPKHLITATGQRVTLRCSPRSGDLSVYWYQQSLDQGLQFLIQYYNGEERAKGNILERFSAQQFPDLHSELNLSSLELGDSALYFCASSLLPREGRDNEQFFGPGTRLTVL.

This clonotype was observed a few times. The CDR3: CSAPRSGQGYTEAFF. In DNA form, the CDR3 reads TGCAGTGCACCCAGGTCGGGACAGGGGTACACTGAAGCTTTCTTT. V and J are TRBV20-1 and TRBJ1-1; TRBD1 matches at 10 bases. CDR3 length equals 15 residues. V was clipped by 6 bases and J by 3 bases; unmatched bases: 10. Germline V gene data show CDR1 as DFQATT and CDR2 as SNEGSKA (reference sequence).

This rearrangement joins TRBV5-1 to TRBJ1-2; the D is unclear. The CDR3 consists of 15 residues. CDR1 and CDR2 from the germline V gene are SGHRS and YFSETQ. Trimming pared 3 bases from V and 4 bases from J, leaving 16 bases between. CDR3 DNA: TGCGCCAGCAGCTCCACACCGGCCCATATCTATGGCTACACCTTC. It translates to CASSSTPAHIYGYTF.

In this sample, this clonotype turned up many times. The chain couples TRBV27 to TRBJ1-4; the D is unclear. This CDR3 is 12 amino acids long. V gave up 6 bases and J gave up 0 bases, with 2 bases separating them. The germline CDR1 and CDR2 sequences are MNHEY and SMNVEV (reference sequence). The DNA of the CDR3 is TGTGCCAGCAGGTCAACTAATGAAAAACTGTTTTTT. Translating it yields CASRSTNEKLFF.

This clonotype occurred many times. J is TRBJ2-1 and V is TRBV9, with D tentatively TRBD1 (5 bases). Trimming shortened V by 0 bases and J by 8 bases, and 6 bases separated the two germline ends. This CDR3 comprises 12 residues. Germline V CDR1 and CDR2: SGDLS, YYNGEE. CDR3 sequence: CASSVAGYEQFF. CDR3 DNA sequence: TGTGCCAGCAGCGTAGCAGGGTATGAGCAGTTCTTC.

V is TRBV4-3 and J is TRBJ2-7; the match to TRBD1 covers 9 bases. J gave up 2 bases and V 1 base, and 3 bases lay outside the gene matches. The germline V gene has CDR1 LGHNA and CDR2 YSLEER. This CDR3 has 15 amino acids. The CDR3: CASSQGDRDTYEQYF. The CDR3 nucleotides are TGCGCCAGCAGCCAAGGGGACAGGGACACCTACGAGCAGTACTTC.

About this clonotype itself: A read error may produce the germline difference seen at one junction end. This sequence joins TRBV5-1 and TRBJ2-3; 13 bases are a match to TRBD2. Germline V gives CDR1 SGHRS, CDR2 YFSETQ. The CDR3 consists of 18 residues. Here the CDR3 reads CASSKWTSGGTSIDTQYF. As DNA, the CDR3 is TGCGCCAGCAGCAAATGGACTAGCGGGGGCACTAGCATAGATACGCAGTATTTT.

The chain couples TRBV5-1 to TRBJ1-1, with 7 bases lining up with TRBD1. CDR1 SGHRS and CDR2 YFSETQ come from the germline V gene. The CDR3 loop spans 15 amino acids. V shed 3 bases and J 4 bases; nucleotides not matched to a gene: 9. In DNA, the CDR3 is TGCGCCAGCAGCTATTCGACAGGGACGACCACTGAAGCTTTCTTT. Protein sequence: CASSYSTGTTTEAFF.

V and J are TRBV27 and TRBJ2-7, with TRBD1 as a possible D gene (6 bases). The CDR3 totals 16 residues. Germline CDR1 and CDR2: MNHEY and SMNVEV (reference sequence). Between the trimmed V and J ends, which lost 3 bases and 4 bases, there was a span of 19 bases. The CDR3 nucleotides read TGTGCCAGCAGTTTCCCCCGGGACATACGGTATTACGAGCAGTACTTC. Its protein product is CASSFPRDIRYYEQYF.

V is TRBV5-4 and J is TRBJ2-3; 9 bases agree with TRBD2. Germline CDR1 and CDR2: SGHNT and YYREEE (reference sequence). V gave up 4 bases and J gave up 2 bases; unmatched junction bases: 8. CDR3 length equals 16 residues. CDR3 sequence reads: CASSARLAAVTDTQYF. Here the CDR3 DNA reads TGTGCCAGCAGCGCCCGACTAGCGGCAGTCACAGATACGCAGTATTTT.

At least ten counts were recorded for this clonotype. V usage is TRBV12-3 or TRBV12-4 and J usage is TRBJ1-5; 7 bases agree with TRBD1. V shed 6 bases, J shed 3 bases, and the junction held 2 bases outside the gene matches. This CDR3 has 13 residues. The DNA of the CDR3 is TGTGCCAGCAGCGGGACAGCCAATCAGCCCCAGCATTTT. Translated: CASSGTANQPQHF.

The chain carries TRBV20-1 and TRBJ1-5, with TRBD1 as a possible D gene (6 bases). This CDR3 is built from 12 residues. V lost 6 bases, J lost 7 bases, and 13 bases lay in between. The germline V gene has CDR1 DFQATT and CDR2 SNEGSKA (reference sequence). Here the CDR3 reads CSAVRGAQPQHF. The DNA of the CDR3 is TGCAGTGCGGTCCGGGGGGCCCAGCCCCAGCATTTT.

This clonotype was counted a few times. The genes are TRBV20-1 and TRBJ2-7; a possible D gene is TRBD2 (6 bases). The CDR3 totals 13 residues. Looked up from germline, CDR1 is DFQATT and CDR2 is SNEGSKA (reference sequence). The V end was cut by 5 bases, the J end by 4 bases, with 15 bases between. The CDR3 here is CSAPTRYQYEQYF. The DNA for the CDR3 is TGCAGTGCTCCGACTAGGTACCAGTACGAGCAGTACTTC.

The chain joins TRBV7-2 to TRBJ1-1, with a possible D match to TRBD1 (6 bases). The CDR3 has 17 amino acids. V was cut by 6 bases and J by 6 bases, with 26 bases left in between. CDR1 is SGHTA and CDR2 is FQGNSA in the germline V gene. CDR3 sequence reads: CASSENRVFLGKAEAFF. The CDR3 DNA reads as TGTGCCAGCAGTGAGAACAGGGTCTTCTTAGGAAAAGCTGAAGCTTTCTTT.

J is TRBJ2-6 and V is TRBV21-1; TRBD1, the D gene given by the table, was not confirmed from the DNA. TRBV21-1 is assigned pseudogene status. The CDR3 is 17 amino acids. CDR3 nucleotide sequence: TGTGCCAGCAGCGTACGACAGGGAGACGCTGGGGCCAACGTCCTGACTTTC. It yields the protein CASSVRQGDAGANVLTF.

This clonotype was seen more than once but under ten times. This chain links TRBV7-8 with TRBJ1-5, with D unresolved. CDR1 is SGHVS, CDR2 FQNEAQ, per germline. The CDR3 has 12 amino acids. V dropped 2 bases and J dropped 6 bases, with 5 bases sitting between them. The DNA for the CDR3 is TGTGCCAGCAGCTTACTTGTTCAGCCCCAGCATTTT. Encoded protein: CASSLLVQPQHF.

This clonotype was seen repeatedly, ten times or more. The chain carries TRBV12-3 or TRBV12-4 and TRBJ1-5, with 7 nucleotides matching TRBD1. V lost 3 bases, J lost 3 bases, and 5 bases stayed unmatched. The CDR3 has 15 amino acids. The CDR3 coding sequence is TGTGCCAGCAGTTTTTCGACAGGGCCCAATCAGCCCCAGCATTTT. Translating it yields CASSFSTGPNQPQHF.

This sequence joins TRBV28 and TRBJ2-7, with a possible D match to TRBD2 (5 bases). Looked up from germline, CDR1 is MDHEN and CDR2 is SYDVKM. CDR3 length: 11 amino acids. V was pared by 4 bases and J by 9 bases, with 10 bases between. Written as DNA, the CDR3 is TGTGCCAGCAGTTCCCCCCGGGGGCAGTACGTC. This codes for CASSSPRGQYV.

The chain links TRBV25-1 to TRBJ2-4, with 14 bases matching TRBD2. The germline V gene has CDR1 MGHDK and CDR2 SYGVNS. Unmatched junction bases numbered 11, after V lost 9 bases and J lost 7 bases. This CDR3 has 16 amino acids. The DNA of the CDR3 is TGTGCCAGTAGTACCATAGGACTAGCGGGAGGCAACATTCAGTACTTC. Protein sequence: CASSTIGLAGGNIQYF. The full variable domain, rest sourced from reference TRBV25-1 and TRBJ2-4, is EADIYQTPRYLVIGTGKKITLECSQTMGHDKMYWYQQDPGMELHLIHYSYGVNSTEKGDLSSESTVSRIRTEHFPLTLESARPSHTSQYLCASSTIGLAGGNIQYFGAGTRLSVL.

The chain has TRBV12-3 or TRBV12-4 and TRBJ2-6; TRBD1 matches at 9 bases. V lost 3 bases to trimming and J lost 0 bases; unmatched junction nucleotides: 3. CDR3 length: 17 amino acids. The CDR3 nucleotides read TGTGCCAGCAGTTTTGGGACAGGGATCTCTGGGGCCAACGTCCTGACTTTC. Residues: CASSFGTGISGANVLTF.

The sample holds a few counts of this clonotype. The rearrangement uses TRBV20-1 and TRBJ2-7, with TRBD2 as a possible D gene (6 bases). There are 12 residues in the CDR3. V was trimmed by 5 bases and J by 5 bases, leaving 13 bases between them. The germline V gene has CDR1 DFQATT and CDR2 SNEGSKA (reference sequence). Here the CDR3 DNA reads TGCAGTGCTGGGGACTTCAGCCACGAGCAGTACTTC. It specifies CSAGDFSHEQYF.

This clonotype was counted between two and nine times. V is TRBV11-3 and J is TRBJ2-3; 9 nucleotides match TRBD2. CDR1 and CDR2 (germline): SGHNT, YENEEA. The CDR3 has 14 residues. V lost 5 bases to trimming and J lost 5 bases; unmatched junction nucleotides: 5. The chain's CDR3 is CASSVAGARDTQYF. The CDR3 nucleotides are TGTGCCAGCAGCGTAGCGGGAGCGAGAGATACGCAGTATTTT.

The chain's CDR3 is CASSLRGRYEQYF. CDR3 nucleotides: TGTGCCAGCAGTTTGCGGGGCCGCTACGAGCAGTACTTC. The chain combines TRBV27 with TRBJ2-7, with a tentative D call TRBD2 (6 bases). V was shortened by 3 bases and J by 3 bases, with 9 bases between the two germline ends. CDR3 length: 13 residues. Germline CDR1 and CDR2: MNHEY and SMNVEV (reference sequence).

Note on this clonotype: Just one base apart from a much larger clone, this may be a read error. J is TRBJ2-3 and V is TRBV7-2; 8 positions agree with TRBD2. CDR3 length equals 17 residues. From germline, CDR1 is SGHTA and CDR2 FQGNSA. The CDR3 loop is CAGSLVVAGGEPDTQYF. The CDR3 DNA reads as TGTGCCGGCAGCTTAGTGGTGGCCGGGGGGGAGCCGGATACGCAGTATTTT.

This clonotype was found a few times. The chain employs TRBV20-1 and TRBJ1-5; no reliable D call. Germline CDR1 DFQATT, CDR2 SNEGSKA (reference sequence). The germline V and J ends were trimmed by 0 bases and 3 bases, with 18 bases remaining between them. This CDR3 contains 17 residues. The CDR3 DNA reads TGCAGTGCTAGAGATCCACGAGGCGCTGGCTCCAATCAGCCCCAGCATTTT. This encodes CSARDPRGAGSNQPQHF.

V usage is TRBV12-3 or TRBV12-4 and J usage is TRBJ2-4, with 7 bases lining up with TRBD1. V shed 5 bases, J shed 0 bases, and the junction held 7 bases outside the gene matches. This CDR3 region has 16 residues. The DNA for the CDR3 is TGTGCCAGCAGTGAACAGGGGCCATTAGCCAAAAACATTCAGTACTTC. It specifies CASSEQGPLAKNIQYF.